The present TCR beta chain was sequenced within a study of OX40 agonist ivuxolimab in advanced cancers. Clones were sequenced by immunoSEQ multiplex PCR, and TCRdb holds only the in-frame ones, with some missing. The repertoire holds approximately 38,000 clones, with approximately 86% as singletons. In its sample, this clone was seen once. The sample here was CD4+ or CD8+ T cells sorted from blood, taken in a trial of the OX40 agonist ivuxolimab. This clonotype originated in an adult with an advanced solid tumor such as melanoma, head and neck, liver or kidney cancer.

The CDR3 sequence: CASSLTGYEQYF. In DNA, the CDR3 is TGTGCCAGCAGTTTGACAGGGTACGAGCAGTACTTC. The rearrangement uses TRBV28 and TRBJ2-7; 7 bases line up with TRBD1. CDR1 is MDHEN and CDR2 is SYDVKM in the germline V gene. CDR3 length: 12 residues. V dropped 3 bases and J dropped 4; count of bases not matched to a gene: 0.